The clone carrying this TCR beta chain was detected ten times or more. The CDR3 has 15 residues. V lost 1 base and J 7 bases, leaving 16 bases between the germline ends. Germline values: CDR1 SGHAT, CDR2 FQNNGV. The source of the sample is a study of neurological immune-mediated disorders. TCRdb analysed the 5' RACE reads with MiXCR anew, one entry per CDR3 protein. The sample lists nearly 45,000 distinct CDR3 sequences; roughly an eighth were seen once. V usage is TRBV11-2 and J usage is TRBJ1-2; D is unclear. The sequence derives from a female donor in good health. The sequencing sample was made of PBMCs. The CDR3 loop reads CASSLAPRRTSGYTF. The CDR3 nucleotides read TGTGCCAGCAGCTTAGCCCCTAGACGTACAAGTGGCTACACCTTC.